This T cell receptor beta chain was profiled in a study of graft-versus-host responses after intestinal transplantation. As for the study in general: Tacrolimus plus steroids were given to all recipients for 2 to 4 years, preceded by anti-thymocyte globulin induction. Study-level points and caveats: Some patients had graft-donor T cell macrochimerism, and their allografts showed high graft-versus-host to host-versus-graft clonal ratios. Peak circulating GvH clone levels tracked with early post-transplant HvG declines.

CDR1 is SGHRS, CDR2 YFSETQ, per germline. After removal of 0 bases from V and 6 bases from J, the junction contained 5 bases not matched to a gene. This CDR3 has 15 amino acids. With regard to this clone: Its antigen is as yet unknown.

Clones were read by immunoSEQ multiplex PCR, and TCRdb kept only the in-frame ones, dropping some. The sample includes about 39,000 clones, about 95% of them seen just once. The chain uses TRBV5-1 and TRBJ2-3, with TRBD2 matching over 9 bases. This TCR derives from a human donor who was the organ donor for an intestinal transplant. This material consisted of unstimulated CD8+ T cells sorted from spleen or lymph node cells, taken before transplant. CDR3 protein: CASSLVPSGMDTQYF. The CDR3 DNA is TGCGCCAGCAGCTTGGTGCCTAGCGGGATGGATACGCAGTATTTT. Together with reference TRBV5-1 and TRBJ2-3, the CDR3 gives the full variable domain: KAGVTQTPRYLIKTRGQQVTLSCSPISGHRSVSWYQQTPGQGLQFLFEYFSETQRNKGNFPGRFSGRQFSNSRSEMNVSTLELGDSALYLCASSLVPSGMDTQYFGPGTRLTVL.